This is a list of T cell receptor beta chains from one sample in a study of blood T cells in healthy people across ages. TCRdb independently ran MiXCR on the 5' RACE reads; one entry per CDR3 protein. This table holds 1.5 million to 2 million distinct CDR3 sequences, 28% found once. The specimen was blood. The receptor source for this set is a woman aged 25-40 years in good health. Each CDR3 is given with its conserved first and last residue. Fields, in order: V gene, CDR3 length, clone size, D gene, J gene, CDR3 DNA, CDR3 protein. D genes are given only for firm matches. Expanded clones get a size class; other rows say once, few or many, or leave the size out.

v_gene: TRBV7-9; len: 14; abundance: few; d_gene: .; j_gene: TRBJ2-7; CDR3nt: TGTGCCAGCAGCCCGGGGCAGGGTCACTCCGAGCAGTACTTC; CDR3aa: CASSPGQGHSEQYF
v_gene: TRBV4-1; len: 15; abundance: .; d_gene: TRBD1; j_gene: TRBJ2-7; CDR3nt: TGCGCCAGCAGCCAAGTAGTGACAGGGGATTACGAGCAGTACTTC; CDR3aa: CASSQVVTGDYEQYF
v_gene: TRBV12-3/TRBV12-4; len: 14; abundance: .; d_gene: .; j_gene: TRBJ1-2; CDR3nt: TGTGCCAGCAGCCCAGCCGTAATCGGCGGCGGCTACACCTTC; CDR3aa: CASSPAVIGGGYTF
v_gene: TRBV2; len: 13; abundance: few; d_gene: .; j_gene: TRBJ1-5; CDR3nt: TGTACTGCGGGCGGGGGGAACAATCAGCCCCAGCATTTT; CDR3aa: CTAGGGNNQPQHF
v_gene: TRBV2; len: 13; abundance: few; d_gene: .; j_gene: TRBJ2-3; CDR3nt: TGTGCCAGCAGTAACATTGGCACAGATACGCAGTATTTT; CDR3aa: CASSNIGTDTQYF
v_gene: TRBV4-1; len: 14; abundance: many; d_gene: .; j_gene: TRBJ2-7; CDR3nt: TGCGCCAGCAGCCAAGCAGACACCGCCTACGAGCAGTACTTC; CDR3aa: CASSQADTAYEQYF
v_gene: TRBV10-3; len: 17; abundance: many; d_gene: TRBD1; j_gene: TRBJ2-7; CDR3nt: TGTGCCATCAGTGGGGGACAGAGGACAGGGAAGACCTACGAGCAGTACTTC; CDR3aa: CAISGGQRTGKTYEQYF
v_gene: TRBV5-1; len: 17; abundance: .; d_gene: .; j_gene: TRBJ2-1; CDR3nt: TGCGCCAGCAGAGATGCGTCTCGGGGGCCGGGGACCAATGAGCAGTTCTTC; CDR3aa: CASRDASRGPGTNEQFF
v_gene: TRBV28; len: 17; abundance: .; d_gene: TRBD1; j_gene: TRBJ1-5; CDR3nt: TGTGCCAGCAAATGGGGAGACAGGGGCGATTACAATCAGCCCCAGCATTTT; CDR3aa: CASKWGDRGDYNQPQHF
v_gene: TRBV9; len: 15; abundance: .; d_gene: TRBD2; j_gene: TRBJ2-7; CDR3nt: TGTGCCAGCAGCGTAGACGCGGGAGAGTTCGGCGAGCAGTACTTC; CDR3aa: CASSVDAGEFGEQYF
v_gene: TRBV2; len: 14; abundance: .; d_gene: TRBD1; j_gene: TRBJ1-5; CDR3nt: TGTGCCAGCACCGACAGGGACGGCAATCAGCCCCAGCATTTT; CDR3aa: CASTDRDGNQPQHF
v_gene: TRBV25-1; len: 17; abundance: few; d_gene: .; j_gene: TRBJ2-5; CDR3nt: TGTGCCAGCAGTGACTCGTGGGGGACGGTATCCCAAGAGACCCAGTACTTC; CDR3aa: CASSDSWGTVSQETQYF
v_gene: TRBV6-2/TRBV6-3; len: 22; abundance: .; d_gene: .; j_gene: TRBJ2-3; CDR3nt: TGTGCCAGCATTCCCGGGACAATCCTGGGGGGTTTAGTGGGATTAAGCACGGATACGCAGTATTTT; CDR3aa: CASIPGTILGGLVGLSTDTQYF
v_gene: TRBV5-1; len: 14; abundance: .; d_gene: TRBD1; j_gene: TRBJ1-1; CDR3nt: TGCGCCAGCAGCTCGACAGGGTCGAGCACTGAAGCTTTCTTT; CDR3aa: CASSSTGSSTEAFF
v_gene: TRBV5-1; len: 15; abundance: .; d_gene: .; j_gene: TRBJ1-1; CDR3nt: TGCGCCAGCAGCTTAATCCAGGCGGTTGGCACTGAAGCTTTCTTT; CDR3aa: CASSLIQAVGTEAFF
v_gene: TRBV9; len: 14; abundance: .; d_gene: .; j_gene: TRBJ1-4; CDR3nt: TGTGCCAGCAGCGTAGTTCCGTATGGCGCCAAACTGTTTTTT; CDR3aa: CASSVVPYGAKLFF
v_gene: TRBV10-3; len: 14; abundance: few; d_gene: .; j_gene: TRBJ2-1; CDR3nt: TGTGCCATCAGGGAGTCACTGGTTATAGATGAGCAGTTCTTC; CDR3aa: CAIRESLVIDEQFF
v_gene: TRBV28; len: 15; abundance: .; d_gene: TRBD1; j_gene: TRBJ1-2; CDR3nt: TGTGCCAGCAGTCGCGCGGGACAGCCGTATTATGGCTACACCTTC; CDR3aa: CASSRAGQPYYGYTF
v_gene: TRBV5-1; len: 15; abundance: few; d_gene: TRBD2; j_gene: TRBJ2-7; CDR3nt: TGCGCCAGCAGCAAACTAGCGGGGGAGGGCGGCGAGCAGTACTTC; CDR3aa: CASSKLAGEGGEQYF
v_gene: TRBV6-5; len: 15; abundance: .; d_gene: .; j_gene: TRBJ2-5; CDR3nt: TGTGCCAGCAGCCGAATAGGACAGATCGAAGAGACCCAGTACTTC; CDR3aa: CASSRIGQIEETQYF
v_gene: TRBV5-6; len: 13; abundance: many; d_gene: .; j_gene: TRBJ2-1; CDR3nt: TGTGCCAGCAGCGCAATTACTGGCGATGAGCAGTTCTTC; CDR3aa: CASSAITGDEQFF
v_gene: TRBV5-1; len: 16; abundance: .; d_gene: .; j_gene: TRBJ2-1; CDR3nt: TGCGCCATCAGCTTTTCGGGAACAGGCGTTGTCAATGAGCAGTTCTTC; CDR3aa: CAISFSGTGVVNEQFF
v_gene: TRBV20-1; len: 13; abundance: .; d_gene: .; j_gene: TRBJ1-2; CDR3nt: TGCAGTGCTAGTAAGGCAGGAGGAGGAGGCTACACCTTC; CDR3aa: CSASKAGGGGYTF
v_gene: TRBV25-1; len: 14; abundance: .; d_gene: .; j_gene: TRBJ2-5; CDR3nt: TGTGTCAGCAGCTTAGGTTATAAGCAAGAGACCCAGTACTTC; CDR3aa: CVSSLGYKQETQYF
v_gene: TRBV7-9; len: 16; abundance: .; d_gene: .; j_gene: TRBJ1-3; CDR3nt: TGTGCCAGCAGCTCCCGGACAGTTTCCTCTGGAAACACCATATATTTT; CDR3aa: CASSSRTVSSGNTIYF
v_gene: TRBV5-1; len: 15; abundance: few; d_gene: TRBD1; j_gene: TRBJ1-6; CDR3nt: TGCGCCAGCAGCCCGAGGACAGGGCAAGATTCACCCCTCCACTTT; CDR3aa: CASSPRTGQDSPLHF
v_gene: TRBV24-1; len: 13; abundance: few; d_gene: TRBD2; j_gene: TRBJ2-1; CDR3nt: TGTGCCACCAGGGCTAGCGGTGACAATGAGCAGTTCTTC; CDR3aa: CATRASGDNEQFF
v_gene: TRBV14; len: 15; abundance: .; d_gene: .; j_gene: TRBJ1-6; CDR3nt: TGTGCCAGCAGCCCTCCCGGGACAAGGGGTACACCCCTCCACTTT; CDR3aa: CASSPPGTRGTPLHF
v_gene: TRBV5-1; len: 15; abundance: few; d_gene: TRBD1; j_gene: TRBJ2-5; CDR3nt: TGCGCCAGCAGCTTACCCGGGACAGGGGGAGAGACCCAGTACTTC; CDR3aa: CASSLPGTGGETQYF
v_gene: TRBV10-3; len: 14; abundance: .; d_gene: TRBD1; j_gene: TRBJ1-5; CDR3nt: TGTGCCATCGGGACAGGCTTGACTAATCAGCCCCAGCATTTT; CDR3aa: CAIGTGLTNQPQHF
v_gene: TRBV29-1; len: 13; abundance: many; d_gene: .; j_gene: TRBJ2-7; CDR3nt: TGCAGCGTTGCGAGGTCGCTCTCCTACGAGCAGTACTTC; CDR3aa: CSVARSLSYEQYF
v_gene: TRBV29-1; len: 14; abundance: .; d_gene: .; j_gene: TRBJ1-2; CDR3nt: TGCAGCGTTGCCCTGCGCAGGGCTAACTATGGCTACACCTTC; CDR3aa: CSVALRRANYGYTF
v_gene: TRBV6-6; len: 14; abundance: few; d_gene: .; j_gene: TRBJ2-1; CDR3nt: TGTGCCAGCAGTTATGCCGACAACTACAATGAGCAGTTCTTC; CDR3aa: CASSYADNYNEQFF
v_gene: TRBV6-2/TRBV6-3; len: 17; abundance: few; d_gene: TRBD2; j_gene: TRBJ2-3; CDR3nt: TGTGCCAGCAGTTACCAGAGACTAGCGGGCTCCACAGATACGCAGTATTTT; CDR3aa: CASSYQRLAGSTDTQYF
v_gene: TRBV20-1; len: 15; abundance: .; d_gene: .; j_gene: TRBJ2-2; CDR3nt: TGCAGTGCTAGTTCTCGTCGGGGGAACACCGGGGAGCTGTTTTTT; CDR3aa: CSASSRRGNTGELFF
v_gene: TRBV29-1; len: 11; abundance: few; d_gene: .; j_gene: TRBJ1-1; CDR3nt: TGCAGCCTTCAGGGAAACACTGAAGCTTTCTTT; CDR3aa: CSLQGNTEAFF
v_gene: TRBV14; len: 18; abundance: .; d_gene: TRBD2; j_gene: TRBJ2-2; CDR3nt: TGTGCCAGCAGCCCGGGACTAGCGGTTCCCCTGAACACCGGGGAGCTGTTTTTT; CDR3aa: CASSPGLAVPLNTGELFF
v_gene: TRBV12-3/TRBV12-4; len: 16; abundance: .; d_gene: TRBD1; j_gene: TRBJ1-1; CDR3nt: TGTGCCAGCAGCGGGACAGGATACTTAATGAACACTGAAGCTTTCTTT; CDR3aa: CASSGTGYLMNTEAFF
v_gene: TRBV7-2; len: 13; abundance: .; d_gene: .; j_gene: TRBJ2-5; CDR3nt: TGTGCCAGCAGCTCGGATGTGGGGTCGCGGCAGTACTTC; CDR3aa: CASSSDVGSRQYF
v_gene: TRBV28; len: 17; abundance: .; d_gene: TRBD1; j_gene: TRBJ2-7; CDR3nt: TGTGCCAGCAGGGGGACAGGGATCGAGAGGGTTTGGTACGAGCAGTACTTC; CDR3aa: CASRGTGIERVWYEQYF
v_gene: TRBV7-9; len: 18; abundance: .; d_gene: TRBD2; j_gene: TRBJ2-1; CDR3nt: TGTGCCAGCAGCCTCCACGCCGGGACTAGCGGAGTATACAATGAGCAGTTCTTC; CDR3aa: CASSLHAGTSGVYNEQFF
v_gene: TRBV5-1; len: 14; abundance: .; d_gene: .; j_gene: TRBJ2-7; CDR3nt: TGCGCCAGCTGCTTAAGCTTCTCCTACAATGAGCAGTACTTC; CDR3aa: CASCLSFSYNEQYF
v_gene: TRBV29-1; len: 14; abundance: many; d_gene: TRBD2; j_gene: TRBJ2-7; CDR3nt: TGCAGCGTCCTGACTAGCGGGAGATCCCACGAGCAGTACTTC; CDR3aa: CSVLTSGRSHEQYF
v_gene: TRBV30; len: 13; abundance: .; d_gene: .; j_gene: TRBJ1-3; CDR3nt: TGTGCCTGGAGGGACCGCGGAGGAAACACCATATATTTT; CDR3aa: CAWRDRGGNTIYF
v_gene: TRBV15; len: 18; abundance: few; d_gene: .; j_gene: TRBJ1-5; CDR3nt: TGCGCCACCAGCAGGTCAGGGAGAGGAAAGATTAGCAATCAGCCCCAGCATTTT; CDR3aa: CATSRSGRGKISNQPQHF
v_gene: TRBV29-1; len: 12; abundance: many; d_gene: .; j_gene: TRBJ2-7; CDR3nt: TGCAGCGTCGCACATAGACCCTACGAGCAGTACTTC; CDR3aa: CSVAHRPYEQYF
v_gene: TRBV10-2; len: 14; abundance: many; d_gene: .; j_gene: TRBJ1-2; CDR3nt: TGCGCCAGCAGTGGTTCCGGACGGGGATATGGCTACACCTTC; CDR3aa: CASSGSGRGYGYTF
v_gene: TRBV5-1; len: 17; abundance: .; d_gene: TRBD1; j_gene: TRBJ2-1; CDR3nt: TGCGCCAGCAGCTTGGCCGGGGGACAGGGAAGGTACAATGAGCAGTTCTTC; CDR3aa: CASSLAGGQGRYNEQFF
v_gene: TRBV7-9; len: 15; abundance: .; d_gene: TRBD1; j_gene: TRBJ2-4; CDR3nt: TGTGCCAGCAGCAAGACAGGGGCGGGCTACAATGAGCAGTACTTC; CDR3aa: CASSKTGAGYNEQYF
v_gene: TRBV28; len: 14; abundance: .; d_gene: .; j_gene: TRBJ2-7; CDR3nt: TGTGCCAGCAGTTGGCGGTCGGGGCCCTACGAGCAGTACTTC; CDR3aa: CASSWRSGPYEQYF
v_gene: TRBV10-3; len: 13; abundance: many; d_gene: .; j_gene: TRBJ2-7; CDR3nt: TGTGCCATCAGTGAACGTCGGGACTACGAGCAGTACTTC; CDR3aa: CAISERRDYEQYF
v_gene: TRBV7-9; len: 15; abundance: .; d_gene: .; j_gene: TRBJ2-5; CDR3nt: TGTGCCAGCAGCGCAAAGCAGGGGATCATCGAGACCCAGTACTTC; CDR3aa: CASSAKQGIIETQYF
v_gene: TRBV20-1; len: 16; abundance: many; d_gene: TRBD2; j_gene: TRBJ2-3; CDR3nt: TGCAGTGCTACCGGACTAGCGGGAGGTAACACAGATACGCAGTATTTT; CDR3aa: CSATGLAGGNTDTQYF